A selection of T cell receptor beta chains follows, all from one sample in a study of blood T cell repertoires in COVID-19. Measured with immunoSEQ multiplex PCR; TCRdb has only the in-frame clones, and not every one. The repertoire holds 85,000 to 110,000 clones, with roughly 84% as singletons. Sequenced: peripheral blood. These receptors came from a human donor in a cohort sampled during active COVID-19. Both conserved end residues are part of each CDR3. The D gene is left open where the match is weak. A row's size may be missing; if present it is once, few, many or a size class.

- TRBJ1-3 TRBV30 TRBD1 TGTGCCTGGACGGGTGGGACAGCGGGTTATGGAAACACCATATATTTT CAWTGGTAGYGNTIYF
once TRBJ1-1 TRBV5-1 TRBD1 TGCGCCAGCAGCCTCGGACAGGCCACCGAAGCTTTCTTT CASSLGQATEAFF
- TRBJ2-2 TRBV9 - TGTGCCAGCAGCGTAGACCCTATAGCGGTGGGGAACACCGGGGAGCTGTTTTTT CASSVDPIAVGNTGELFF
- TRBJ1-2 TRBV7-2 - TGTGCCAGCAGCACTGGACAGAGCTATGGCTACACCTTC CASSTGQSYGYTF
once TRBJ1-5 TRBV6-5 - TGTGCCAGCAGGTCCGGGGGGTTGGGCAATCAGCCCCAGCATTTT CASRSGGLGNQPQHF
- TRBJ2-2 TRBV5-4 TRBD1 TGTGCCAGCACCCACCGGGCGGACAGGAGATCCGGGGAGCTGTTTTTT CASTHRADRRSGELFF
- TRBJ2-1 TRBV11-3 - TGTGCCAGCAGCTTACAAGGGGCGACAGTTGAGCAGTTCTTC CASSLQGATVEQFF
- TRBJ2-5 TRBV9 - TGTGCCAGCAGCGTGGGCGAGAGAGCGGAAGAGACCCAGTACTTC CASSVGERAEETQYF
- TRBJ2-1 TRBV5-1 TRBD2 TGCGCCAGCAGCCCCTCGGGGGGGCAGGGCCACAATGAGCAGTTCTTC CASSPSGGQGHNEQFF
few TRBJ2-2 TRBV27 - TGTGCCAGCAGTTCCAGGCCGAACACCGGGGAGCTGTTTTTT CASSSRPNTGELFF
- TRBJ1-3 TRBV6-2/TRBV6-3 TRBD1 TGTGCCAGCAGTTATACAGGGGATGGAAACACCATATATTTT CASSYTGDGNTIYF
- TRBJ2-5 TRBV7-9 - TGTGCCAGCAGCTTAGTTCTGGGAGTGGGACAAGAGACCCAGTACTTC CASSLVLGVGQETQYF
- TRBJ2-2 TRBV5-6 TRBD1 TGTGCCAGCAGCTTCGGGACAGGGGTCACCGGGGAGCTGTTTTTT CASSFGTGVTGELFF
- TRBJ1-3 TRBV5-8 - TGTGCCAGCAGCGGGGACTCCTTTACCATATATTTT CASSGDSFTIYF
- TRBJ2-2 TRBV7-3 - TGTGCCAGCAGCTTAATCCCGACTCAGAACACCGGGGAGCTGTTTTTT CASSLIPTQNTGELFF
- TRBJ1-1 TRBV12-3/TRBV12-4 - TGTGCCAGCACACGACTGGTGGGCACTGAAGCTTTCTTT CASTRLVGTEAFF
- TRBJ2-4 TRBV3-1/TRBV3-2 TRBD2 TGTGCCAGCGTCGGCGGGGGAAACATTCAGTACTTC CASVGGGNIQYF
- TRBJ2-1 TRBV7-9 - TGTGCCAGCAGAGGGGGAGCCGCTATTAATGAGCAGTTCTTC CASRGGAAINEQFF
- TRBJ2-3 TRBV7-9 - TGTGCCAGCAGCTCCTCGGGTAGCATCGATACGCAGTATTTT CASSSSGSIDTQYF
- TRBJ2-2 TRBV5-1 TRBD2 TGCGCCAGCAGCTGGACTAGCGGGGGAGTTGGCGACACCGGGGAGCTGTTTTTT CASSWTSGGVGDTGELFF
- TRBJ2-2 TRBV9 - TGTGCCAGCAGCGTCTCCGGAGAAACGAACACCGGGGAGCTGTTTTTT CASSVSGETNTGELFF
- TRBJ1-1 TRBV19 - TGTGCCAGTAATCGACAGGAGCCCACTGAAGCTTTCTTT CASNRQEPTEAFF
- TRBJ2-3 TRBV10-2 - TGCGCCAGCATTCTTGCGGGGGCCAGAACAGATACGCAGTATTTT CASILAGARTDTQYF
- TRBJ2-3 TRBV19 TRBD1 TGTGCCAGTGAAAGGGGGGACAGGGATGCAGATACGCAGTATTTT CASERGDRDADTQYF
- TRBJ2-2 TRBV5-1 TRBD1 TGCGCCAGCAGCTTGGATCCGACAGGGGGCAATACCGGGGAGCTGTTTTTT CASSLDPTGGNTGELFF
- TRBJ1-2 TRBV4-3 - TGCGCCAGCAGCCAAGATCTCGGCAGGCCAACCCACTATGGCTACACCTTC CASSQDLGRPTHYGYTF
- TRBJ2-5 TRBV6-6 - TGTGCCAGCAGGCGGGACGGTCAAGAGACCCAGTACTTC CASRRDGQETQYF
- TRBJ2-3 TRBV9 TRBD2 TGTGCCAGCAGCGTGGACGGGACTAGCCCTAGCACAGATACGCAGTATTTT CASSVDGTSPSTDTQYF
- TRBJ2-1 TRBV7-9 - TGTGCCAGCAGCTTCGGTAGCGTCAATGAGCAGTTCTTC CASSFGSVNEQFF
- TRBJ1-1 TRBV4-3 - TGCGCCAGCAGCCAAGATGTGTCAGGGAGGAGACACACTGAAGCTTTCTTT CASSQDVSGRRHTEAFF
- TRBJ2-1 TRBV5-1 - TGCGCCAGCAGCTTCGGGGGTAGCGGAAGCTCCTACAATGAGCAGTTCTTC CASSFGGSGSSYNEQFF
- TRBJ1-4 TRBV19 TRBD1 TGTGCCAGTAGTATGTTAGACGGGACAGGGAAGGTCGTGGCTAATGAAAAACTGTTTTTT CASSMLDGTGKVVANEKLFF
- TRBJ1-4 TRBV7-2 - TGTGCCAGCAGCTTAGGGCAGGTTGAAAAACTGTTTTTT CASSLGQVEKLFF
- TRBJ1-2 TRBV30 TRBD1 TGTGCCTGGGAGGTAGGGGGCAGGGGCTATGGCTACACCTTC CAWEVGGRGYGYTF
- TRBJ2-2 TRBV6-4 - TGTGCCAGCAGCCCCGAGTGGGGAGCCGGGGAGCTGTTTTTT CASSPEWGAGELFF
- TRBJ2-2 TRBV7-2 - TGTGCCAGCAGCTTGGGACACAGAACCGGGGAGCTGTTTTTT CASSLGHRTGELFF
once TRBJ2-7 TRBV7-2 - TGTGCCAGCAGCCAGGCCTCCAACTCCTACGAGCAGTACTTC CASSQASNSYEQYF
- TRBJ2-2 TRBV19 - TGTGCCAGTAGCAACAGGGTGGGGGCCGGGGAGCTGTTTTTT CASSNRVGAGELFF
- TRBJ1-1 TRBV6-5 - TGTGCCAGCAGTTATGTCTCAACTGGTTTAAACACTGAAGCTTTCTTT CASSYVSTGLNTEAFF
- TRBJ1-5 TRBV6-5 - TGTGCCTCAGCCCTCCACGGGAGGGAACAGCCCCAGCATTTT CASALHGREQPQHF
- TRBJ2-2 TRBV7-7 TRBD2 TGTGCCAGCAGCTCGGGACTAGCGGGCGCCACCGGGGAGCTGTTTTTT CASSSGLAGATGELFF
- TRBJ1-1 TRBV5-5 - TGTGCCAGCAGCTTGGGGGTGGGGCCCCGGAACACTGAAGCTTTCTTT CASSLGVGPRNTEAFF
- TRBJ2-5 TRBV7-8 TRBD2 TGTGCCAGCAGCCAAGGGGGGGGACTAGCGGGGCGAGAGACCCAGTACTTC CASSQGGGLAGRETQYF
- TRBJ2-7 TRBV7-2 TRBD2 TGTGCCAGCAGCGATGGACTAGCGGGGGTTAGCGCCACCGAGCAGTACTTC CASSDGLAGVSATEQYF
- TRBJ1-1 TRBV28 TRBD1 TGTGCCAGCATCCACCCAACGACAGGGGAAGCTTTCTTT CASIHPTTGEAFF
- TRBJ2-7 TRBV10-1 TRBD1 TGCGCCACCAGTCCCGGGACAGGGTTATCCTACGAGCAGTACTTC CATSPGTGLSYEQYF
- TRBJ1-3 TRBV3-1/TRBV3-2 TRBD1 TGTGCCAGCAGCCAATTGACAGGGACGATAGCGGGAAACACCATATATTTT CASSQLTGTIAGNTIYF
- TRBJ2-1 TRBV28 TRBD2 TGTGCCAGCAGTTTAGCCGGACTAGCGGGTCCTTCGGGCAATGAGCAGTTCTTC CASSLAGLAGPSGNEQFF